The clone carrying this TCR beta chain was seen repeatedly, ten times or more. The source of the sample is a study of T-cell memory formation after mild COVID-19. Turning to the study itself: In these data, TCR clusters were largely donor specific.

Each CDR3 protein gets one entry after TCRdb re-called the 5' RACE reads with MiXCR. The sample carries around 34,000 distinct CDR3 sequences, 7.7% recorded once. CDR3 length: 17 residues. The V gene end was trimmed by 2 bases and the J gene end by 4 bases; junction bases not matched to a gene: 4. The germline V gene has CDR1 SGHNT and CDR2 YYREEE (reference sequence). The chain carries TRBV5-4 and TRBJ1-6, with 12 bases that match TRBD1. The origin of this receptor is a man aged 18 to 29 who had mild COVID-19 (a few samples of this study predate the infection). Cell type and time point are not known. Sequenced input: PBMCs or a T cell subset sorted from them (not recorded which). In DNA, the CDR3 is TGTGCCAGCAGCTTTCGGGACAGGGGGCCTTATAATTCACCCCTCCACTTT. Residues: CASSFRDRGPYNSPLHF.